Below, 13 T cell receptor beta chains from the same sample are listed, as sequenced in a study of type 1 and type 2 diabetes patients. The PCR template was genomic DNA. Amplification of the beta chain CDR3 used 30 forward and 13 reverse multiplex primers. TCRdb processed the multiplex PCR reads anew with MiXCR; each CDR3 protein has one entry. Of some 250,000 distinct CDR3 sequences in the sample, approximately 45% were seen once. Specimen: peripheral blood mononuclear cells (PBMCs). These TCRs come from a man younger than 35 with type 2 diabetes.

The chain has TRBV28 and TRBJ1-2; 7 nucleotides agree with TRBD1. The CDR3 is 14 amino acids. V dropped 7 bases and J dropped 7; count of bases not matched to a gene: 12. The germline V gene encodes CDR1 MDHEN and CDR2 SYDVKM. CDR3 loop: CASIRDRVRSGYTF. The CDR3, as DNA: TGTGCCAGCATTCGCGACAGGGTGAGAAGTGGCTACACCTTC.

The CDR3 bases are TGTGCCTGGAGTGGGGCGGGACAGCCCTCCTACGAGCAGTACTTC. Translating gives CAWSGAGQPSYEQYF. The chain employs TRBV30 and TRBJ2-7; D is perhaps TRBD1 (7 bases). Germline V gene lookup returns CDR1 GTSNPN and CDR2 SVGIG (reference sequence). This CDR3 is built from 15 residues. The V gene lost 1 base and the J gene lost 0 bases, with 13 bases spanning the gap.

J is TRBJ1-2 and V is TRBV18, with TRBD1 identical over 8 bases. V shed 6 bases and J 3 bases; nucleotides not matched to a gene: 6. The germline CDR1 and CDR2 sequences are KGHSH and LQKENI. The length of the CDR3 is 14 residues. The CDR3 DNA follows: TGTGCCAGCTCGTCGACAGGGGACGACTATGGCTACACCTTC. It codes for CASSSTGDDYGYTF.

The gene calls are TRBV10-1 and TRBJ1-1, with a tentative D call TRBD1 (5 bases). This CDR3 has 14 residues. V shed 3 bases and J shed 0 bases, with 8 bases lying between them. The germline V gene encodes CDR1 WNHNN and CDR2 SYGVQD (reference sequence). CDR3 sequence: CASSDRGMNTEAFF. In nucleotides, the CDR3 is TGCGCCAGCAGTGATCGGGGGATGAACACTGAAGCTTTCTTT.

The gene calls are TRBV2 and TRBJ1-4; D uncertain. CDR1 SNHLY and CDR2 FYNNEI come from the germline V gene. This CDR3 has 11 amino acids. V lost 6 bases and J lost 8, with 7 bases in between. The CDR3 is CASRVREKLFF. CDR3 bases: TGTGCCAGCAGGGTTCGAGAAAAACTGTTTTTT.

The chain recombines TRBV4-3 with TRBJ1-2; 8 bases agree with TRBD1. Germline trimming cut 3 bases from V and 7 bases from J; bases unmatched to any gene: 10. The CDR3 runs to 15 residues. Germline values: CDR1 LGHNA, CDR2 YSLEER. CDR3 amino acids: CASSQGPGGAGGYTF. The CDR3 nucleotides read TGCGCCAGCAGCCAGGGTCCAGGGGGCGCGGGTGGCTACACCTTC.

V usage is TRBV6-6 and J usage is TRBJ2-5, with D perhaps matching TRBD2 (5 bases). The CDR3 has 14 residues. Between the trimmed V and J ends, which lost 1 base and 5 bases, there was a span of 11 bases. The V gene's germline CDR1 is MNHNY and CDR2 SVGAGI (reference sequence). CDR3 in DNA: TGTGCCAGCAGTTACTTCAGCGGTCCGGAGACCCAGTACTTC. Its translation is CASSYFSGPETQYF.

J is TRBJ2-7 and V is TRBV7-6, with a weak D call TRBD2 (6 bases). Germline assignment: CDR1 SGHVS and CDR2 FNYEAQ. V shed 6 bases and J shed 2 bases, with 26 bases lying between them. The CDR3 contains 18 residues. The CDR3 DNA sequence: TGTGCCAGCAGTTCCGGGACTCCACCGCAACTAGGGGCCTACGAGCAGTACTTC. This translates into CASSSGTPPQLGAYEQYF.

The chain is built from TRBV6-5 and TRBJ2-7, with 8 bases that match TRBD2. V trimming: 6 bases; J trimming: 1 base; junction bases outside the gene matches: 8. The CDR3 runs 15 residues. The germline V gene has CDR1 MNHEY and CDR2 SVGAGI. CDR3 sequence (DNA): TGTGCCAGCAGCAGGGACGGGAGGGCATCCTACGAGCAGTACTTC. The encoded protein is CASSRDGRASYEQYF.

This clonotype turned up a few times. The chain uses TRBV6-1 and TRBJ1-1, with D tentatively TRBD1 (5 bases). Germline V gene data show CDR1 as MNHNS and CDR2 as SASEGT. V was pared by 4 bases and J by 1 base, with 10 bases between. The CDR3 has 14 amino acids. CDR3 loop: CASSGGQGNTEAFF. CDR3 in DNA: TGTGCCAGCAGTGGTGGGCAGGGGAACACTGAAGCTTTCTTT.

The chain uses TRBV19 and TRBJ1-1; D might be TRBD1 (6 bases). The V and J ends lost 5 bases and 0 bases respectively, with 10 bases between them. Germline CDR1 and CDR2: LNHDA and SQIVND (reference sequence). This CDR3 contains 14 residues. The CDR3 region is CASSSGDMNTEAFF. The CDR3 nucleotides are TGTGCCAGTAGTTCTGGGGACATGAACACTGAAGCTTTCTTT.

This chain links TRBV4-3 with TRBJ2-5; D is perhaps TRBD2 (6 bases). The tail of the sequence fits TRBJ2-1 better, so the J call may be wrong. The CDR3 contains 13 residues. Germline V lookup: CDR1 LGHNA, CDR2 YSLEER. The CDR3 loop reads CASSQDWGDEQFF. CDR3 nucleotide sequence: TGCGCCAGCAGCCAAGATTGGGGGGATGAGCAGTTCTTC.

The J gene is TRBJ2-7, the V gene TRBV7-9; 10 nucleotides match TRBD1. Trimming at V came to 0 bases and at J to 3 bases, leaving 2 bases not matched to a gene. CDR3 length equals 15 residues. The germline CDR1 and CDR2 sequences are SEHNR and FQNEAQ (reference sequence). The DNA of the CDR3 is TGTGCCAGCAGCTTAGCGACAGGGGGCCTCTACGAGCAGTACTTC. This codes for CASSLATGGLYEQYF. Full variable domain (missing parts from reference TRBV7-9 and TRBJ2-7): DTGVSQNPRHKITKRGQNVTFRCDPISEHNRLYWYRQTLGQGPEFLTYFQNEAQLEKSRLLSDRFSAERPKGSFSTLEIQRTEQGDSAMYLCASSLATGGLYEQYFGPGTRLTVT.